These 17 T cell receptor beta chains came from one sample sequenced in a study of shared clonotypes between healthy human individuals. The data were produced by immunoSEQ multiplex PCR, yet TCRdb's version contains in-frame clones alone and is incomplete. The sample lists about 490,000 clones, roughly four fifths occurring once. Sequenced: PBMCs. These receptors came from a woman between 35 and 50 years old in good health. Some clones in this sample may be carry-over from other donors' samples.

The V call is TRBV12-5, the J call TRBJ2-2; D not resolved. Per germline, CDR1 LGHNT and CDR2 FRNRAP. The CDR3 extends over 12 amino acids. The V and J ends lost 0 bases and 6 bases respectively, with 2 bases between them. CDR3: CASGLVPGELFF. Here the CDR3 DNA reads TGTGCTAGTGGTTTGGTACCCGGGGAGCTGTTTTTT.

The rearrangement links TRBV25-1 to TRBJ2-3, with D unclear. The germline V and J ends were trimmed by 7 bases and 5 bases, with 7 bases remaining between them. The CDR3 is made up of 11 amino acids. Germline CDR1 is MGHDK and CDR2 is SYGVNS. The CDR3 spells CASMIGDTQYF. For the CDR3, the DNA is TGTGCCAGCATGATAGGAGATACGCAGTATTTT.

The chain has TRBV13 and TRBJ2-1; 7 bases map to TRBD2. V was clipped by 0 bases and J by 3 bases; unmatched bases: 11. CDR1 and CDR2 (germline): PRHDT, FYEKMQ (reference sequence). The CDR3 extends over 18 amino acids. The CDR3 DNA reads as TGTGCCAGCAGCTTAGGTTGGGAGGGAGTGGGGAGCTACAATGAGCAGTTCTTC. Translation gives CASSLGWEGVGSYNEQFF.

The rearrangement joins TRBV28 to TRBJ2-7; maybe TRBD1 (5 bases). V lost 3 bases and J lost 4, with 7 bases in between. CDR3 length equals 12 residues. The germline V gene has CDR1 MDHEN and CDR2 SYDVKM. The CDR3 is CASSFNRYEQYF. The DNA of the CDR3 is TGTGCCAGCAGTTTTAACAGGTACGAGCAGTACTTC.

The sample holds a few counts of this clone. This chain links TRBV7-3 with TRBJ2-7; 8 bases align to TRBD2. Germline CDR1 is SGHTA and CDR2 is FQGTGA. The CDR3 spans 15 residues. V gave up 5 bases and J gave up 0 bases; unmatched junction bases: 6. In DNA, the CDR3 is TGTGCCAGCAGCCTAGATAGCGGGAACTCCTACGAGCAGTACTTC. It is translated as CASSLDSGNSYEQYF.

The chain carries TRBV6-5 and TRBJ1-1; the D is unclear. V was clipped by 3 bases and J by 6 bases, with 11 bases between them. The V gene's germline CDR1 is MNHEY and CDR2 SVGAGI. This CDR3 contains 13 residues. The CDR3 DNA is TGTGCCAGCAGTTATCGTATAGGGTCTGAAGCTTTCTTT. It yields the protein CASSYRIGSEAFF.

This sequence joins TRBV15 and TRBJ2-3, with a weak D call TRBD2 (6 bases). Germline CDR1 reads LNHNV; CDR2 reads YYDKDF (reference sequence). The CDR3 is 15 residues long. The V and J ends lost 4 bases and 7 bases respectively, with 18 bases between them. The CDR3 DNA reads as TGTGCCACCAGCACCCTCTGGGGAGGAGGGCATACGCAGTATTTT. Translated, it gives CATSTLWGGGHTQYF.

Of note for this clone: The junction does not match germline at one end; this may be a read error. The CDR3 DNA is TGTGCCAGCGGTTACTTGACAGGGGAAGACACTGAAGCTTTCTTT. Protein: CASGYLTGEDTEAFF. The rearrangement uses TRBV6-6 and TRBJ1-1, with 8 bases lining up with TRBD1. This CDR3 has 15 residues. The germline V gene has CDR1 MNHNY and CDR2 SVGAGI (reference sequence).

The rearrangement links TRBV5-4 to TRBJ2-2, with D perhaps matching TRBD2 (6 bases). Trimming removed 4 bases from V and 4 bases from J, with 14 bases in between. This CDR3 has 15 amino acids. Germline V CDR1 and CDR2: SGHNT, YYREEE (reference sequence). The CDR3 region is CASSRESSFTGELFF. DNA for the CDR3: TGTGCCAGCAGCCGGGAGAGTAGCTTCACCGGGGAGCTGTTTTTT.

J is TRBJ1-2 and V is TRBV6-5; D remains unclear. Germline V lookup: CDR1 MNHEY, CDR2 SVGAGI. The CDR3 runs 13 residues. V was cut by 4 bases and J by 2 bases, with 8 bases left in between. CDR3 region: CASSSTTNYGYTF. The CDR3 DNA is TGTGCCAGCAGTTCGACCACGAACTATGGCTACACCTTC.

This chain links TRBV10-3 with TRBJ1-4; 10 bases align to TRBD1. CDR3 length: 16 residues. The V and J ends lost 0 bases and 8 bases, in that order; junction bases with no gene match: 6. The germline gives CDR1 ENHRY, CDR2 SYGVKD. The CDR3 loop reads CAISESRDRGGEKLFF. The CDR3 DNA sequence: TGTGCCATCAGTGAGTCCCGGGACAGGGGAGGGGAAAAACTGTTTTTT.

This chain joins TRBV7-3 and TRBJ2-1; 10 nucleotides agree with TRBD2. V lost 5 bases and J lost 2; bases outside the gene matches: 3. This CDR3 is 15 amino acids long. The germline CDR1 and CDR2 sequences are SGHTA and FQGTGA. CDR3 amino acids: CASSITSGTYNEQFF. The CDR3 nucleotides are TGTGCCAGCAGCATCACTAGCGGGACCTACAATGAGCAGTTCTTC.

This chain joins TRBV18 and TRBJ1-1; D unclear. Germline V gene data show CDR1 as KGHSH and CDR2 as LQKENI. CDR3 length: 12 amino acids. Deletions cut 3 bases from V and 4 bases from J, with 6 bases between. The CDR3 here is CASSPRSTEAFF. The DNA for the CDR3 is TGTGCCAGCTCACCCCGCTCCACTGAAGCTTTCTTT.

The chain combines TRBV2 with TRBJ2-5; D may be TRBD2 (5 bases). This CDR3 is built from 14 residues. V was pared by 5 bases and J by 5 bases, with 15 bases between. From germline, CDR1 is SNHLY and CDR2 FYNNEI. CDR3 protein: CASSPPWGDETQYF. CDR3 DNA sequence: TGTGCCAGCAGTCCCCCCTGGGGAGACGAGACCCAGTACTTC. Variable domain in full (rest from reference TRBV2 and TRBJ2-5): EPEVTQTPSHQVTQMGQEVILRCVPISNHLYFYWYRQILGQKVEFLVSFYNNEISEKSEIFDDQFSVERPDGSNFTLKIRSTKLEDSAMYFCASSPPWGDETQYFGPGTRLLVL.

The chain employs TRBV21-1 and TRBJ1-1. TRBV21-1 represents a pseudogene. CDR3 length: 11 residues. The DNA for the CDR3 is TGTGCCAGCAGCCCGTACCTAGAAGCTTTCTTT. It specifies CASSPYLEAFF.

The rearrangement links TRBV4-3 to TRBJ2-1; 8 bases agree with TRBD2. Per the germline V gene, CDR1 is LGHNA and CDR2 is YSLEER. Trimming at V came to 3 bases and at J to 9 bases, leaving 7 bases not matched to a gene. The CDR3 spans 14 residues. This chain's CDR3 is CASSHGLALSEQFF. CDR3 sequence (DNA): TGCGCCAGCAGCCATGGACTAGCTCTGAGTGAGCAGTTCTTC.

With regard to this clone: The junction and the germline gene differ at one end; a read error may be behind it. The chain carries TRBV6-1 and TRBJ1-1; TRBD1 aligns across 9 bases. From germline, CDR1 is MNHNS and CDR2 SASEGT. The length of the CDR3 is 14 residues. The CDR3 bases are TGTGCCAGCAGTGGACAGGGGGTTGTTACTGGAGCTTTCTTT. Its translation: CASSGQGVVTGAFF.